Below are 17 T cell receptor beta chains sequenced from a single sample in a study of OX40 agonist ivuxolimab in advanced cancers. The repertoire was sequenced with immunoSEQ multiplex PCR; TCRdb's copy has only in-frame clones and lacks some. In the table there are fewer than 100,000 clones, about 86% of which are singletons. The sequencing here drew on CD4+ or CD8+ T cells sorted from blood, taken in a trial of the OX40 agonist ivuxolimab. The receptors were gathered from an adult with an advanced solid tumor such as melanoma, head and neck, liver or kidney cancer.

This clone has a single count. This rearrangement joins TRBV28 to TRBJ1-1, with D unclear. Germline values: CDR1 MDHEN, CDR2 SYDVKM. This CDR3 region has 14 residues. The V gene lost 8 bases and the J gene lost 0 bases, with 13 bases spanning the gap. The CDR3 coding sequence is TGTGCCAGCTGTGACACCCACATGAACACTGAAGCTTTCTTT. Translation gives CASCDTHMNTEAFF.

As DNA, the CDR3 is TGTGCCAGCAGCTGGACAAGAAGGTTGAGGGATGGCTACACCTTC. Its protein is CASSWTRRLRDGYTF. V usage is TRBV7-9 and J usage is TRBJ1-2; maybe TRBD1 (5 bases). The germline V gene encodes CDR1 SEHNR and CDR2 FQNEAQ (reference sequence). This CDR3 has 15 residues. The V end was cut by 4 bases, the J end by 6 bases, with 18 bases between.

V and J are TRBV15 and TRBJ1-1, with 7 bases lining up with TRBD1. This CDR3 spans 15 amino acids. The V gene's germline CDR1 is LNHNV and CDR2 YYDKDF (reference sequence). V lost 1 base, J lost 7 bases, and 9 bases stayed unmatched. This CDR3 reads CATSRGKGQDNEAFF. CDR3 DNA: TGTGCCACCAGCAGAGGGAAAGGACAGGACAATGAAGCTTTCTTT.

This clone was observed a single time. This sequence joins TRBV10-3 and TRBJ2-2; D unclear. CDR1 is ENHRY and CDR2 is SYGVKD in the germline V gene. This CDR3 spans 15 amino acids. The germline V and J ends were trimmed by 5 bases and 4 bases, with 14 bases remaining between them. The CDR3 coding sequence is TGTGCCATCAGTCCCGCCGGGCCCTCCACCGGGGAGCTGTTTTTT. Its translation is CAISPAGPSTGELFF.

This clone was counted a single time. The gene calls are TRBV9 and TRBJ2-1, with D tentatively TRBD1 (5 bases). Germline V CDR1 and CDR2: SGDLS, YYNGEE. CDR3 size: 15 residues. Trimming took 3 bases from V and 6 from J, leaving 16 bases between them. The CDR3 nucleotides are TGTGCCAGCAGCGAAAGGGGTCAATGGAGCAATGAGCAGTTCTTC. This encodes CASSERGQWSNEQFF.

This clone appeared a few times. The V and J genes are TRBV4-2 and TRBJ1-5; 9 bases match TRBD1. The CDR3 has 20 residues. Germline CDR1 and CDR2: LGHNA and YNFKEQ. V trimming: 4 bases; J trimming: 0 bases; junction bases outside the gene matches: 16. The CDR3 loop reads CASSPGQGQGGTHSNQPQHF. CDR3 in DNA: TGTGCCAGCAGCCCCGGCCAGGGACAGGGAGGGACCCATAGCAATCAGCCCCAGCATTTT.

The J gene is TRBJ1-4, the V gene TRBV7-9; 8 nucleotides agree with TRBD1. The CDR3 runs to 15 residues. Trimming cost V 5 bases and J 7 bases; bases outside gene matches: 9. Germline V gene sequence: CDR1 SEHNR, CDR2 FQNEAQ (reference sequence). CDR3 sequence (DNA): TGTGCCAGCAGCCCCAGACAGGGGTTGGCTGAAAAACTGTTTTTT. Residues: CASSPRQGLAEKLFF.

The chain recombines TRBV4-2 with TRBJ1-5; D is ambiguous. Germline V gene sequence: CDR1 LGHNA, CDR2 YNFKEQ. Trimming pared 1 base from V and 0 bases from J, leaving 4 bases between. The CDR3 is 14 amino acids. DNA for the CDR3: TGTGCCAGCAGCCAAGCCCATAGCAATCAGCCCCAGCATTTT. Encoded protein: CASSQAHSNQPQHF.

The J gene is TRBJ1-1, the V gene TRBV2; 9 bases agree with TRBD1. The germline V gene encodes CDR1 SNHLY and CDR2 FYNNEI. The junction had 3 bases not matched to a gene; V was cut back by 6 bases and J by 4 bases. The CDR3 has 13 residues. In DNA, the CDR3 is TGTGCCAGCAGACAGGGGGCGGTCACTGAAGCTTTCTTT. Amino acid sequence: CASRQGAVTEAFF.

A word on this clone: Other DNA sequences of this sample code for an identical CDR3. The V and J genes are TRBV2 and TRBJ2-1; D unclear. CDR3 length equals 13 residues. V shed 3 bases and J shed 7 bases, with 10 bases lying between them. The V gene's germline CDR1 is SNHLY and CDR2 FYNNEI. CDR3 nucleotide sequence: TGTGCCAGCAGTGATGTTGTGGGGAATGAGCAGTTCTTC. Residues: CASSDVVGNEQFF.

J is TRBJ1-2 and V is TRBV5-6; TRBD1 is a possible D gene (5 bases). V lost 4 bases and J 5 bases, leaving 9 bases between the germline ends. CDR3 length equals 12 residues. Per the germline V gene, CDR1 is SGHDT and CDR2 is YYEEEE. The CDR3 region is CASSRPGYGYTF. The CDR3 coding sequence is TGTGCCAGCAGCCGCCCAGGGTATGGCTACACCTTC.

The chain links TRBV10-3 to TRBJ2-2; 8 bases agree with TRBD2. V dropped 0 bases and J dropped 5; count of bases not matched to a gene: 8. From germline, CDR1 is ENHRY and CDR2 SYGVKD. This CDR3 contains 17 residues. DNA for the CDR3: TGTGCCATCAGTGAGTCCGTGGCGGGGGGCGCGACCGGGGAGCTGTTTTTT. It specifies CAISESVAGGATGELFF.

This clone has just a few counts. The CDR3 DNA reads as TGTGCCAGTAGTATCCGGACGGACACTGAAGCTTTCTTT. It yields the protein CASSIRTDTEAFF. The rearrangement links TRBV19 to TRBJ1-1; the D is unclear. CDR3 length: 13 residues. The germline V and J ends were trimmed by 3 bases and 3 bases, with 8 bases remaining between them. The V gene's germline CDR1 is LNHDA and CDR2 SQIVND (reference sequence).

This clone has a single count. The gene calls are TRBV5-4 and TRBJ2-7, with a tentative D call TRBD1 (6 bases). Germline V CDR1 and CDR2: SGHNT, YYREEE (reference sequence). This CDR3 is 16 amino acids long. V was trimmed by 4 bases and J by 0 bases, leaving 17 bases between them. For the CDR3, the DNA is TGTGCCAGCAGCACCCACCGGGACACTTCCTCCTACGAGCAGTACTTC. This sequence encodes CASSTHRDTSSYEQYF.

The genes are TRBV5-5 and TRBJ2-1, with D unresolved. This CDR3 spans 14 amino acids. Germline V gene data show CDR1 as SGHKS and CDR2 as YYEKEE (reference sequence). Trimming took 0 bases from V and 2 from J, leaving 6 bases between them. Here the CDR3 DNA reads TGTGCCAGCAGCTTGGGGCAGACCTACAATGAGCAGTTCTTC. Amino acids: CASSLGQTYNEQFF.

The chain combines TRBV7-2 with TRBJ1-5, with TRBD1 identical over 9 bases. This CDR3 is built from 15 residues. V dropped 4 bases and J dropped 6; count of bases not matched to a gene: 7. Germline V gene lookup returns CDR1 SGHTA and CDR2 FQGNSA. The CDR3 coding sequence is TGTGCCAGCAGCTCATATACAGGGGGCGGTCAGCCCCAGCATTTT. Translated: CASSSYTGGGQPQHF. Full variable domain (outside the CDR3, taken from reference TRBV7-2 and TRBJ1-5): GAGVSQSPSNKVTEKGKDVELRCDPISGHTALYWYRQSLGQGLEFLIYFQGNSAPDKSGLPSDRFSAERTGGSVSTLTIQRTQQEDSAVYLCASSSYTGGGQPQHFGDGTRLSIL.

The rearrangement joins TRBV2 to TRBJ2-1; D is possibly TRBD2 (6 bases). This CDR3 is built from 15 residues. In germline, CDR1 is SNHLY, CDR2 FYNNEI. Trimming shortened V by 1 base and J by 3 bases, and 10 bases separated the two germline ends. As DNA, the CDR3 is TGTGCCAGCAGTGAAGGTGCGGGGAACTACAATGAGCAGTTCTTC. Translating gives CASSEGAGNYNEQFF.